The 18 T cell receptor beta chains in this list originate from one sample, sequenced in a study of CD8 T cells in ankylosing spondylitis. These TCRs' antigens remain unknown. Broader study findings: A TCR beta motif of eight or nine highly homologous variants seemed to mark ankylosing spondylitis blood.

In TCRdb, the 5' RACE reads were re-called with MiXCR into one record per CDR3 protein. The table includes under 850,000 distinct CDR3 sequences, around 20% detected once. Material: blood, either unsorted or a sorted T cell fraction (not recorded which). These receptors originate from a male donor with ankylosing spondylitis.

This clonotype was found a few times. The chain is built from TRBV12-3 or TRBV12-4 and TRBJ1-2, with 8 positions matching TRBD1. J lost 5 bases, V lost 3 bases, and 8 bases had no gene match. This CDR3 contains 15 residues. The CDR3 DNA sequence: TGTGCCAGCAGTTTTCGGACAGGGAATGTATATGGCTACACCTTC. Amino acid sequence: CASSFRTGNVYGYTF.

The chain employs TRBV5-1 and TRBJ2-6; 9 nucleotides match TRBD1. This CDR3 comprises 17 residues. Germline V gives CDR1 SGHRS, CDR2 YFSETQ. Unmatched junction bases numbered 4, after V lost 2 bases and J lost 1 base. This CDR3 is CASSFAGTGSGANVLTF. CDR3 nucleotides: TGCGCCAGCAGCTTCGCCGGGACAGGGTCTGGGGCCAACGTCCTGACTTTC.

This sequence joins TRBV29-1 and TRBJ1-1, with D tentatively TRBD1 (6 bases). V was cut by 4 bases and J by 4 bases, with 10 bases left in between. The CDR3 consists of 12 residues. The germline V gene has CDR1 SQVTM and CDR2 ANQGSEA. The CDR3 reads CSVVGGGTEAFF. The CDR3 region has the DNA TGCAGCGTTGTCGGGGGCGGCACTGAAGCTTTCTTT.

This clonotype was picked up a small number of times. The chain carries TRBV20-1 and TRBJ1-2; TRBD1 is a possible D gene (6 bases). V lost 0 bases, J lost 5 bases, and 13 bases lay in between. CDR3 size: 14 residues. In germline, CDR1 is DFQATT, CDR2 SNEGSKA (reference sequence). Here the CDR3 reads CSAREGGLRYGYTF. The CDR3 DNA reads TGCAGTGCTAGAGAGGGGGGGCTGCGGTATGGCTACACCTTC.

The genes are TRBV7-9 and TRBJ1-6; possible D gene TRBD1, 5 bases. This CDR3 spans 16 amino acids. Trimming took 5 bases from V and 6 from J, leaving 17 bases between them. The germline CDR1 and CDR2 sequences are SEHNR and FQNEAQ (reference sequence). The CDR3 DNA is TGTGCCAGCAGCCCACCCGGGGCCCTCGGTAATTCACCCCTCCACTTT. It is translated as CASSPPGALGNSPLHF.

This chain links TRBV27 with TRBJ1-2; D is perhaps TRBD1 (5 bases). CDR1 MNHEY and CDR2 SMNVEV come from the germline V gene (reference sequence). The CDR3 has 16 residues. Between the trimmed V and J ends, which lost 8 bases and 3 bases, there was a span of 22 bases. The CDR3 nucleotides read TGTGCCAGCCCTTTTTCCTTGAGAACCAGGGACTATGGCTACACCTTC. This gives the protein CASPFSLRTRDYGYTF.

This clonotype has just a few counts. The chain combines TRBV4-3 with TRBJ2-5; 10 positions agree with TRBD1. Unmatched junction bases numbered 7, after V lost 1 base and J lost 5 bases. This CDR3 is 16 amino acids long. Germline CDR1 and CDR2: LGHNA and YSLEER. The CDR3 nucleotides read TGCGCCAGCAGCCAAGTTCGCGACAGGGGGCCGGAGACCCAGTACTTC. Its translation is CASSQVRDRGPETQYF.

This clonotype was found a few times. The chain carries TRBV6-2 or TRBV6-3 and TRBJ2-7; the match to TRBD2 covers 9 bases. The length of the CDR3 is 15 residues. Trimming took 2 bases from V and 3 from J; bases not matched to a gene: 5. In germline, CDR1 is MNHEY, CDR2 SVGEGT. The DNA for the CDR3 is TGTGCCAGCAGTTACCCAGGAGCGGGAGGCTACGAGCAGTACTTC. Its protein product is CASSYPGAGGYEQYF.

This clonotype came up a few times. The rearrangement uses TRBV28 and TRBJ2-3; D is perhaps TRBD1 or TRBD2 (5 bases each). The germline gives CDR1 MDHEN, CDR2 SYDVKM. Deletions cut 7 bases from V and 2 bases from J, with 10 bases between. The CDR3 has 13 amino acids. In DNA, the CDR3 is TGTGCCAGCAACGGGGCAGACACAGATACGCAGTATTTT. Amino acid sequence: CASNGADTDTQYF.

This clonotype was found a few times. This sequence joins TRBV20-1 and TRBJ2-3, with 9 bases lining up with TRBD1. The germline CDR1 and CDR2 sequences are DFQATT and SNEGSKA (reference sequence). The CDR3 spans 15 residues. V shed 0 bases, J shed 2 bases, and the junction held 3 bases outside the gene matches. The CDR3 sequence is CSAREDRGYTDTQYF. In DNA form, the CDR3 reads TGCAGTGCTAGAGAGGACAGGGGCTACACAGATACGCAGTATTTT.

The CDR3 reads CASSADMSNQPQHF. For the CDR3, the DNA is TGTGCCAGCAGTGCAGACATGAGCAATCAGCCCCAGCATTTT. V usage is TRBV12-3 or TRBV12-4 and J usage is TRBJ1-5; D not resolved. This CDR3 region has 14 residues. V lost 5 bases to trimming and J lost 1 base, with 9 bases between them.

This clonotype occurred a few times. The J gene is TRBJ1-2, the V gene TRBV18; 9 bases match TRBD1. Germline V CDR1 and CDR2: KGHSH, LQKENI. Trimming cost V 3 bases and J 3 bases; bases outside gene matches: 5. This CDR3 is built from 15 residues. This chain's CDR3 is CASSPGTGSDYGYTF. The DNA for the CDR3 is TGTGCCAGCTCACCCGGGACAGGGTCGGACTATGGCTACACCTTC.

This clonotype was observed a few times. The rearrangement joins TRBV12-3 or TRBV12-4 to TRBJ2-1, with TRBD2 matching over 7 bases. This CDR3 comprises 12 residues. The V and J ends lost 8 bases and 7 bases, in that order; junction bases with no gene match: 5. Written as DNA, the CDR3 is TGTGCCAGCGGAGAGGGAGGGAATGAGCAGTTCTTC. The encoded protein is CASGEGGNEQFF.

The chain has TRBV9 and TRBJ2-5, with 9 bases lining up with TRBD1. The CDR3 is 15 amino acids. Germline V gives CDR1 SGDLS, CDR2 YYNGEE. The J segment lost 4 bases and the V segment lost 3 bases, leaving 7 bases of the junction unmatched. The CDR3 protein is CASSDLTGGGETQYF. CDR3 DNA: TGTGCCAGCAGCGACCTGACAGGGGGGGGAGAGACCCAGTACTTC.

The chain combines TRBV27 with TRBJ2-1; 12 nucleotides agree with TRBD2. The germline V gene encodes CDR1 MNHEY and CDR2 SMNVEV (reference sequence). J lost 4 bases, V lost 8 bases, and 3 bases had no gene match. This CDR3 comprises 14 residues. DNA for the CDR3: TGTGCCAGCGGACTAGCGGGACCATACAATGAGCAGTTCTTC. It codes for CASGLAGPYNEQFF.

This clonotype was counted between two and nine times. The CDR3 region is CSVSATYEQYF. CDR3 coding DNA: TGCAGTGTATCCGCGACCTACGAGCAGTACTTC. V is TRBV20-1 and J is TRBJ2-7, with unresolved D. This CDR3 region has 11 residues. V was shortened by 7 bases and J by 2 bases, with 9 bases between the two germline ends. Germline V gene sequence: CDR1 DFQATT, CDR2 SNEGSKA (reference sequence).

The genes are TRBV4-1 and TRBJ2-7; a possible D gene is TRBD1 (8 bases). Germline-derived CDR1 and CDR2 are MGHRA and YSYEKL. Trimming removed 4 bases from V and 6 bases from J, with 22 bases in between. The CDR3 runs 16 residues. CDR3 amino acids: CASSPRWTGTTGEQYF. The CDR3 DNA follows: TGCGCCAGCAGCCCTCGGTGGACAGGGACTACCGGCGAGCAGTACTTC.

This clonotype was detected only a few times. This chain's CDR3 is CASSPRQSTGELFF. CDR3 sequence (DNA): TGTGCCAGCAGCCCCCGACAGTCCACCGGGGAGCTGTTTTTT. V usage is TRBV7-9 and J usage is TRBJ2-2; possible D gene TRBD1, 5 bases. The CDR3 sequence is 14 residues long. From germline, CDR1 is SEHNR and CDR2 FQNEAQ (reference sequence). V was cut by 5 bases and J by 4 bases, with 11 bases left in between.